Following are 30 T cell receptor beta chains from one sample sequenced in a study of shared clonotypes between healthy human individuals. This table comes from immunoSEQ multiplex PCR, and its TCRdb copy is limited to in-frame clones, with some not included. The repertoire holds just over 2,000,000 clones, with 85% to 95% as singletons. Sequenced input: naive CD4+ T cells sorted from blood. Subset specified: CD45RA+ positively selected. Receptors originate from a man between 18 and 29 years old in good health.

The V and J genes are TRBV2 and TRBJ1-6; possible D gene TRBD1, 6 bases. The germline CDR1 and CDR2 sequences are SNHLY and FYNNEI. V was trimmed by 8 bases and J by 5 bases, leaving 16 bases between them. The CDR3 is 15 amino acids. CDR3 loop: CASGVRQGNNSPLHF. In DNA form, the CDR3 reads TGTGCCAGCGGGGTAAGGCAGGGGAATAATTCACCCCTCCACTTT.

This clone is a singleton in its sample. For the CDR3, the DNA is TGTGCCAGCAGTGAACTCCGCGAGCAGTACTTC. It translates to CASSELREQYF. The rearrangement joins TRBV6-1 to TRBJ2-7; the D is unclear. V lost 2 bases to trimming and J lost 6 bases, with 5 bases between them. This CDR3 spans 11 amino acids. Germline-derived CDR1 and CDR2 are MNHNS and SASEGT.

The rearrangement uses TRBV6-5 and TRBJ1-1, with D possibly matching TRBD1 (6 bases). V dropped 4 bases and J dropped 8 bases, with 11 bases sitting between them. CDR3 length: 12 residues. CDR1 MNHEY and CDR2 SVGAGI come from the germline V gene. CDR3 amino acids: CASSFRGREAFF. DNA for the CDR3: TGTGCCAGCAGTTTCAGGGGTAGAGAAGCTTTCTTT.

The chain joins TRBV28 to TRBJ1-6; D remains ambiguous. Germline loops: CDR1 MDHEN, CDR2 SYDVKM. The germline V and J ends were trimmed by 3 bases and 5 bases, with 11 bases remaining between them. The CDR3 sequence is 15 residues long. CDR3 bases: TGTGCCAGCAGTTTGGTGGGGATGGATAATTCACCCCTCCACTTT. It codes for CASSLVGMDNSPLHF.

J is TRBJ2-7 and V is TRBV7-2; D not certain. The CDR3 runs 12 residues. The V gene lost 10 bases and the J gene lost 2 bases, with 12 bases spanning the gap. Germline V lookup: CDR1 SGHTA, CDR2 FQGNSA. In nucleotides, the CDR3 is TGTGCCACCGCCAAGCCTCCCTACGAGCAGTACTTC. It is translated as CATAKPPYEQYF. The full variable domain, with the rest looked up from reference TRBV7-2 and TRBJ2-7, is GAGVSQSPSNKVTEKGKDVELRCDPISGHTALYWYRQSLGQGLEFLIYFQGNSAPDKSGLPSDRFSAERTGGSVSTLTIQRTQQEDSAVYLCATAKPPYEQYFGPGTRLTVT.

The rearrangement links TRBV4-3 to TRBJ1-5; unclear D gene. In germline, CDR1 is LGHNA, CDR2 YSLEER. Trimming shortened V by 0 bases and J by 0 bases, and 9 bases separated the two germline ends. The CDR3 totals 16 residues. In nucleotides, the CDR3 is TGCGCCAGCAGCCAAGAAGTCAGTAGTAGCAATCAGCCCCAGCATTTT. This translates into CASSQEVSSSNQPQHF.

This chain joins TRBV20-1 and TRBJ2-1; possibly TRBD2 for D (6 bases). Per germline, CDR1 DFQATT and CDR2 SNEGSKA (reference sequence). The length of the CDR3 is 11 residues. The CDR3 DNA sequence: TGCAGCGGCGGGGTGAACAATGAGCAGTTCTTC. Translation gives CSGGVNNEQFF.

J is TRBJ2-4 and V is TRBV5-1; D unclear. Trimming pared 4 bases from V and 5 bases from J, leaving 4 bases between. Germline assignment: CDR1 SGHRS and CDR2 YFSETQ. This CDR3 is 11 amino acids long. CDR3 bases: TGCGCCAGCAGCGCCGAAAACATTCAGTACTTC. Its protein product is CASSAENIQYF.

The chain employs TRBV5-1 and TRBJ1-4; no reliable D call. Germline values: CDR1 SGHRS, CDR2 YFSETQ. The V gene lost 0 bases and the J gene lost 0 bases, with 9 bases spanning the gap. This CDR3 contains 16 residues. In nucleotides, the CDR3 is TGCGCCAGCAGCTTGGGGGCAGCCACAACTAATGAAAAACTGTTTTTT. It is translated as CASSLGAATTNEKLFF.

This chain links TRBV10-3 with TRBJ1-1; D is possibly TRBD1 (6 bases). Trimming shortened V by 5 bases and J by 6 bases, and 19 bases separated the two germline ends. CDR1 is ENHRY and CDR2 is SYGVKD in the germline V gene. The CDR3 totals 15 residues. CDR3 in DNA: TGTGCCATCAGTAAAAACCGGGACATTGGCGCTGAAGCTTTCTTT. Translated, it gives CAISKNRDIGAEAFF.

V usage is TRBV5-8 and J usage is TRBJ2-3, with a tentative D call TRBD2 (7 bases). CDR1 and CDR2 (germline): SGHTS, YDEGEE. Trimming stripped 3 bases from V and 5 bases from J, with 13 bases between. The CDR3 length is 14 residues. CDR3 protein: CASSSEGGGDTQYF. The CDR3 nucleotides read TGTGCCAGCAGCTCGGAAGGGGGGGGAGATACGCAGTATTTT.

For this clone: Other DNA sequences in this specimen translate into the identical CDR3. The genes are TRBV10-1 and TRBJ2-3; tentatively, D is TRBD2 (5 bases). V dropped 2 bases and J dropped 3 bases, with 9 bases sitting between them. The CDR3 runs to 14 residues. The germline V gene encodes CDR1 WNHNN and CDR2 SYGVQD (reference sequence). The CDR3: CASSEAGRTDTQYF. CDR3 DNA sequence: TGCGCCAGCAGTGAGGCGGGTCGGACAGATACGCAGTATTTT.

This clone was seen only once. Other DNA sequences in the same sample also yield this CDR3. The chain recombines TRBV5-1 with TRBJ2-3, with D perhaps matching TRBD2 (5 bases). V was pared by 1 base and J by 0 bases, with 9 bases between. CDR1 and CDR2 (germline): SGHRS, YFSETQ. This CDR3 has 15 residues. CDR3 loop: CASSLSPGSTDTQYF. In nucleotides, the CDR3 is TGCGCCAGCAGCTTGTCCCCGGGAAGCACAGATACGCAGTATTTT. Variable domain in full (rest from reference TRBV5-1 and TRBJ2-3): KAGVTQTPRYLIKTRGQQVTLSCSPISGHRSVSWYQQTPGQGLQFLFEYFSETQRNKGNFPGRFSGRQFSNSRSEMNVSTLELGDSALYLCASSLSPGSTDTQYFGPGTRLTVL.

The chain recombines TRBV2 with TRBJ1-2; D is ambiguous. With 3 bases removed from V and 2 bases from J, the gap between germline ends came to 7 bases. This CDR3 spans 13 amino acids. CDR1 and CDR2 from the germline V gene are SNHLY and FYNNEI. CDR3 region: CASSDRQNYGYTF. Here the CDR3 DNA reads TGTGCCAGCAGTGATAGGCAGAACTATGGCTACACCTTC.

This chain uses TRBV7-8 with TRBJ2-1; TRBD2 matches at 9 bases. Germline V gene data show CDR1 as SGHVS and CDR2 as FQNEAQ. This CDR3 spans 15 amino acids. The V and J ends lost 4 bases and 5 bases, in that order; junction bases with no gene match: 6. This CDR3 is CASSSRLAVHNEQFF. The CDR3 nucleotides are TGTGCCAGCAGCTCGAGACTAGCGGTTCACAATGAGCAGTTCTTC.

The rearrangement joins TRBV5-8 to TRBJ1-5; D gene uncertain. V lost 0 bases to trimming and J lost 4 bases, with 14 bases between them. The CDR3 spans 16 residues. CDR1 is SGHTS, CDR2 YDEGEE, per germline. CDR3 residues: CASSLAIVSTNQPQHF. The CDR3 coding sequence is TGTGCCAGCAGCTTGGCCATAGTCAGCACAAATCAGCCCCAGCATTTT.

The chain uses TRBV6-5 and TRBJ2-3, with D possibly being TRBD2 (5 bases). Trimming left V 4 bases short and J 4 bases short, with 9 bases between. CDR3 length: 13 residues. The germline V gene encodes CDR1 MNHEY and CDR2 SVGAGI. The CDR3 loop is CASSFGLADTQYF. The CDR3 DNA reads TGTGCCAGCAGTTTCGGACTGGCAGATACGCAGTATTTT.

The chain joins TRBV6-5 to TRBJ1-2; D ambiguous. The CDR3 has 14 residues. Germline CDR1 and CDR2: MNHEY and SVGAGI. Trimming shortened V by 6 bases and J by 7 bases, and 18 bases separated the two germline ends. This chain's CDR3 is CASSLTRQGFGYTF. CDR3 DNA: TGTGCCAGCAGCCTGACTCGCCAAGGCTTTGGCTACACCTTC.

CDR3 coding DNA: TGTGCCACGACCCCCCGGGACCGTGACAATCAGCCCCAGCATTTT. Protein product: CATTPRDRDNQPQHF. The V call is TRBV10-3, the J call TRBJ1-5, with a possible D match to TRBD1 (5 bases). The V gene's germline CDR1 is ENHRY and CDR2 SYGVKD. The V end was cut by 10 bases, the J end by 3 bases, with 19 bases between. CDR3 length: 15 amino acids.

V and J are TRBV6-6 and TRBJ2-3; possible D gene TRBD2, 5 bases. The V gene's germline CDR1 is MNHNY and CDR2 SVGAGI (reference sequence). This CDR3 spans 13 amino acids. Trimming shortened V by 7 bases and J by 9 bases, and 17 bases separated the two germline ends. CDR3 amino acids: CASKAGSAETQYF. CDR3 in DNA: TGTGCCAGCAAGGCAGGTTCAGCGGAGACGCAGTATTTT.

The gene calls are TRBV5-1 and TRBJ2-1; 11 bases map to TRBD2. Germline lookup yields CDR1 SGHRS and CDR2 YFSETQ. CDR3 length equals 16 residues. V was pared by 4 bases and J by 8 bases, with 11 bases of the junction left unmatched. Here the CDR3 reads CASSISGGAVGDEQFF. The CDR3 DNA reads as TGCGCCAGCAGCATTAGCGGGGGGGCGGTTGGCGATGAGCAGTTCTTC. Complete variable domain (other parts from reference TRBV5-1 and TRBJ2-1): KAGVTQTPRYLIKTRGQQVTLSCSPISGHRSVSWYQQTPGQGLQFLFEYFSETQRNKGNFPGRFSGRQFSNSRSEMNVSTLELGDSALYLCASSISGGAVGDEQFFGPGTRLTVL.

This clone was counted many times. Other nucleotide sequences from this sample produce the same CDR3. The gene calls are TRBV30 and TRBJ2-7; no reliable D call. Germline CDR1 is GTSNPN and CDR2 is SVGIG (reference sequence). The V end lost 0 bases, the J end lost 7 bases, and 10 bases lay between the germline ends. The CDR3 extends over 12 amino acids. CDR3 sequence: CAWSVSGYEQYF. Here the CDR3 DNA reads TGTGCCTGGAGTGTTTCCGGGTATGAGCAGTACTTC.

The DNA of the CDR3 is TGTGCTAGTGGTTCCTCCGTGGGGGAGCAGTACTTC. Translation: CASGSSVGEQYF. This chain connects TRBV12-5 to TRBJ2-7; no definite D call. With 4 bases removed from V and 7 bases from J, the gap between germline ends came to 11 bases. The CDR3 contains 12 residues. Germline CDR1 reads LGHNT; CDR2 reads FRNRAP.

The V and J genes are TRBV6-1 and TRBJ2-2; D ambiguous. V shed 8 bases and J shed 2 bases, with 9 bases lying between them. CDR1 is MNHNS, CDR2 SASEGT, per germline. The CDR3 is 13 residues long. In DNA, the CDR3 is TGTGCCAGCCGCCAGCTTAACACCGGGGAGCTGTTTTTT. Encoded protein: CASRQLNTGELFF.

This sequence joins TRBV5-1 and TRBJ1-2; D is unclear. CDR3 size: 14 residues. The V end lost 0 bases, the J end lost 2 bases, and 8 bases lay between the germline ends. In germline, CDR1 is SGHRS, CDR2 YFSETQ. The CDR3 bases are TGCGCCAGCAGCTTGGGAAACACGAACTATGGCTACACCTTC. This translates into CASSLGNTNYGYTF.

The gene calls are TRBV28 and TRBJ2-2, with D unclear. The germline V gene has CDR1 MDHEN and CDR2 SYDVKM. This CDR3 spans 13 amino acids. V lost 2 bases, J lost 4 bases, and 5 bases lay in between. CDR3 nucleotides: TGTGCCAGCAGTTTAAATCCCACCGGGGAGCTGTTTTTT. It specifies CASSLNPTGELFF.

The chain has TRBV5-1 and TRBJ2-5; D ambiguous. This CDR3 spans 15 amino acids. Per germline, CDR1 SGHRS and CDR2 YFSETQ. V lost 0 bases and J 1 base, leaving 10 bases between the germline ends. Written as DNA, the CDR3 is TGCGCCAGCAGCTTGGGGGTGCGGAGCCAAGAGACCCAGTACTTC. Encoded protein: CASSLGVRSQETQYF.

This clone was detected once. V usage is TRBV18 and J usage is TRBJ1-2, with TRBD1 identical over 10 bases. Losses at the gene ends were 2 bases for V and 4 bases for J; bases not matched to a gene: 7. The germline gives CDR1 KGHSH, CDR2 LQKENI. This CDR3 has 16 amino acids. The DNA for the CDR3 is TGTGCCAGCTCACCATCGGGACAGGGGCTCCTCTATGGCTACACCTTC. Translated, it gives CASSPSGQGLLYGYTF.

The rearrangement links TRBV5-1 to TRBJ1-2; 11 positions match TRBD1. Unmatched junction bases numbered 5, after V lost 3 bases and J lost 7 bases. Germline-derived CDR1 and CDR2 are SGHRS and YFSETQ. The CDR3 runs 14 residues. CDR3 sequence: CASSSPDRGLGYTF. The DNA of the CDR3 is TGCGCCAGCAGCTCCCCGGACAGGGGGCTTGGCTACACCTTC.

J is TRBJ2-7 and V is TRBV18; D is unclear. CDR1 is KGHSH and CDR2 is LQKENI in the germline V gene. Trimming stripped 3 bases from V and 6 bases from J, with 9 bases between. CDR3 size: 12 residues. The CDR3 here is CASSPQALEQYF. In DNA, the CDR3 is TGTGCCAGCTCACCGCAAGCTCTCGAGCAGTACTTC.